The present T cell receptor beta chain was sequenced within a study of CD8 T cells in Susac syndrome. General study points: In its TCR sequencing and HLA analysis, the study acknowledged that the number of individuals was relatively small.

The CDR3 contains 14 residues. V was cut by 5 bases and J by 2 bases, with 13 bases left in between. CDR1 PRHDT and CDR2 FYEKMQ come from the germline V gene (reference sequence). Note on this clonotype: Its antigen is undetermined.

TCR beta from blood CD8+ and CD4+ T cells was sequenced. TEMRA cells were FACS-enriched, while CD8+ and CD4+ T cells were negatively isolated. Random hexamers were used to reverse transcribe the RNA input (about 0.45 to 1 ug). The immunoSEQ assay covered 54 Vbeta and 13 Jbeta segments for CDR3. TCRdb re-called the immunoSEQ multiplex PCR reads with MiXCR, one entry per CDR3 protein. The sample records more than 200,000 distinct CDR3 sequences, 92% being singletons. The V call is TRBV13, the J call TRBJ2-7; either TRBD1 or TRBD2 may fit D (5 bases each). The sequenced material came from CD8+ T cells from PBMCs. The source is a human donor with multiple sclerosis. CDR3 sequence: CASSPGASPYEQYF. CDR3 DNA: TGTGCCAGCAGCCCCGGGGCTAGCCCCTACGAGCAGTACTTC.